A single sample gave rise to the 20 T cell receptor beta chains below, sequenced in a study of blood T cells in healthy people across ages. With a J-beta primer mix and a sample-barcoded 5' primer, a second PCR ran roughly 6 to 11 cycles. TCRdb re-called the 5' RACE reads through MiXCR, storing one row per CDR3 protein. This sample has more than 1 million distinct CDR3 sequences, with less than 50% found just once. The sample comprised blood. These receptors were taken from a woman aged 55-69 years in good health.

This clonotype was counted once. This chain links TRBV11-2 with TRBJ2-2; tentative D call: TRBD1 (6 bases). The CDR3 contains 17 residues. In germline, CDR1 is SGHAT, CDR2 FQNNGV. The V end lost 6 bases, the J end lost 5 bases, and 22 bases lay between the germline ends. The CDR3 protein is CASSWMGAGVGTGELFF. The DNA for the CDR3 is TGTGCCAGCAGTTGGATGGGGGCGGGCGTTGGGACCGGGGAGCTGTTTTTT.

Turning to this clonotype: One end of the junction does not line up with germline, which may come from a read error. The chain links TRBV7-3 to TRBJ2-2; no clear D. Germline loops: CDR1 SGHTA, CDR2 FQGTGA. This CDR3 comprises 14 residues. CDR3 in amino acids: CASSLMAASGELFF. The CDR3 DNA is TGTGCCAGTAGCTTAATGGCAGCTTCCGGGGAGCTGTTTTTT.

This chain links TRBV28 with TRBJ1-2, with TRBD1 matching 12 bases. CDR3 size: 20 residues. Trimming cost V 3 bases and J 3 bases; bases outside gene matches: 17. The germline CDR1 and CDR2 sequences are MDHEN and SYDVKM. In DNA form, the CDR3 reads TGTGCCAGCAGTTTCCCCCGGGTGAGGGACAGGGGGCCTAATGACTATGGCTACACCTTC. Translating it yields CASSFPRVRDRGPNDYGYTF.

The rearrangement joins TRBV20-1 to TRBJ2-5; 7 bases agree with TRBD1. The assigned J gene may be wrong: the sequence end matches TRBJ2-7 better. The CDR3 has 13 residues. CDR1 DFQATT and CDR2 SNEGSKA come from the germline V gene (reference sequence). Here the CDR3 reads CSAREIQGNEQYF. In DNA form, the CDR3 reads TGCAGTGCTAGAGAAATACAGGGGAACGAGCAGTACTTC.

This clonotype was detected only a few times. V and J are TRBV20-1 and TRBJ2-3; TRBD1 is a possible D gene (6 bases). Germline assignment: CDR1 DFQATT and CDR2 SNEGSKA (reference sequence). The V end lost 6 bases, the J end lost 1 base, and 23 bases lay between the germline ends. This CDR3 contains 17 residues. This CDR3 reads CSALSVEPGHRTDTQYF. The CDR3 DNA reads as TGCAGTGCCCTCTCAGTTGAGCCGGGACACCGCACAGATACGCAGTATTTT.

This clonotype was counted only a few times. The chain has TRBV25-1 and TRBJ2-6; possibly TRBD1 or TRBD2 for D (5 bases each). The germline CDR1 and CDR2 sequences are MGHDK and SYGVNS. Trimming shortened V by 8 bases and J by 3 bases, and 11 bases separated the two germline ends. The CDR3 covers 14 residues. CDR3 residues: CASGTPDGANVLTF. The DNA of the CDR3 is TGTGCCAGCGGGACCCCCGATGGGGCCAACGTCCTGACTTTC.

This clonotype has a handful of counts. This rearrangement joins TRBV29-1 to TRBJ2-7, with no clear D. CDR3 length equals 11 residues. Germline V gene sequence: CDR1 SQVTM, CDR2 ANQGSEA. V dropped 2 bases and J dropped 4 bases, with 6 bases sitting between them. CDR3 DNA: TGCAGCGTTGAAAGGGCTTACGAGCAGTACTTC. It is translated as CSVERAYEQYF.

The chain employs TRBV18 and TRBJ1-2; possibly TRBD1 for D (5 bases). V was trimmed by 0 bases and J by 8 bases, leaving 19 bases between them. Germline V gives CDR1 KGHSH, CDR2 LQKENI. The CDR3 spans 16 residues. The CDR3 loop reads CASSPPLQGSFRGYTF. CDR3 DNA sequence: TGTGCCAGCTCACCACCCCTCCAGGGTAGTTTCCGCGGCTACACCTTC.

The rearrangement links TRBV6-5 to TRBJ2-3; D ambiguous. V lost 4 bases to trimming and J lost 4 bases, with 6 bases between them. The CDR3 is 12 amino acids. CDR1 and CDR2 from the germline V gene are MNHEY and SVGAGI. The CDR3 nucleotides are TGTGCCAGCAGTTCTGAAGCAGATACGCAGTATTTT. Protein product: CASSSEADTQYF.

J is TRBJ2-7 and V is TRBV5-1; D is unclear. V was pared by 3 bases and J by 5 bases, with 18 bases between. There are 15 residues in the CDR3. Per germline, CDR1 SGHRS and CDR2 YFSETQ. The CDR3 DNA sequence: TGCGCCAGCAGCTCGACTCGGGCCTTTCTGGACGAGCAGTACTTC. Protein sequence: CASSSTRAFLDEQYF.

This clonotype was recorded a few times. CDR3 loop: CSALNDRGRAGGGVGETQYF. The DNA for the CDR3 is TGCAGTGCTCTCAACGACAGGGGACGAGCGGGAGGTGGGGTTGGAGAGACCCAGTACTTC. J is TRBJ2-5 and V is TRBV20-1; a weak D match, TRBD2 (9 bases). Trimming removed 5 bases from V and 4 bases from J, with 35 bases in between. CDR3 size: 20 residues. The germline gives CDR1 DFQATT, CDR2 SNEGSKA (reference sequence).

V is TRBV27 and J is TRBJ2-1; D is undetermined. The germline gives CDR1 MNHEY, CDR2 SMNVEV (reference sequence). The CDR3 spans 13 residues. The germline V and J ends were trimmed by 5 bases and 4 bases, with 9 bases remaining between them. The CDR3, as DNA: TGTGCCAGCAGTCCTAACAGTTACAATGAGCAGTTCTTC. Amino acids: CASSPNSYNEQFF.

CDR3 DNA: TGCAGTGCTGGCCAAGGACTAGCGGGGCATGGGAAGACCCAGTACTTC. This sequence encodes CSAGQGLAGHGKTQYF. The V gene is TRBV20-1, the J gene TRBJ2-7, with 12 bases lining up with TRBD2. The end of the DNA fits TRBJ2-5 better, so the J call may be wrong. Germline CDR1 is DFQATT and CDR2 is SNEGSKA (reference sequence). CDR3 length equals 16 residues.

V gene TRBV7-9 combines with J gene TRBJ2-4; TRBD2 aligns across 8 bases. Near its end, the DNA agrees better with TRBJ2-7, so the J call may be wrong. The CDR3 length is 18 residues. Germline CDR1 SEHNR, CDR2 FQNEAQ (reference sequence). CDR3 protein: CASSLGVPGASGPYEQYF. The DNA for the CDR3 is TGTGCCAGCAGCTTAGGAGTACCAGGGGCTAGCGGGCCCTACGAGCAGTACTTC.

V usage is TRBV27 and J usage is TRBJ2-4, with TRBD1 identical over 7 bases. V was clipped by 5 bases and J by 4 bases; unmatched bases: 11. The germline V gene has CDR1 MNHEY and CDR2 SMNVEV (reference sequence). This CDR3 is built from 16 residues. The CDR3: CASSATGAIGKNIQYF. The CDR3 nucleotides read TGTGCCAGCAGTGCCACAGGGGCCATAGGAAAAAACATTCAGTACTTC.

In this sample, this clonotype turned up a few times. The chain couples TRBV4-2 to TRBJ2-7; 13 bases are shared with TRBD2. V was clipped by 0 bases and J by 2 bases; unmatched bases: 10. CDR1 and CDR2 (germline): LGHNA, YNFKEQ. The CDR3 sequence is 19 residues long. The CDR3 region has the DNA TGTGCCAGCAGCCAAGACCTCGGACTAGCGGGAGCAGGAACCTACGAGCAGTACTTC. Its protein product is CASSQDLGLAGAGTYEQYF.

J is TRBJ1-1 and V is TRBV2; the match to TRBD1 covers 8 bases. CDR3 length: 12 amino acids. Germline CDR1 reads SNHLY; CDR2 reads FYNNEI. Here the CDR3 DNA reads TGTACCACAACAGGGGGGGGCACTGAAGCTTTCTTT. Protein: CTTTGGGTEAFF.

The CDR3 loop is CASSVAIWGQGAYTEAFF. The CDR3 DNA sequence: TGCGCCAGCAGCGTCGCGATTTGGGGACAGGGGGCCTACACTGAAGCTTTCTTT. The chain combines TRBV4-1 with TRBJ1-1, with TRBD1 matching over 12 bases. V trimming: 5 bases; J trimming: 3 bases; junction bases outside the gene matches: 13. Germline V CDR1 and CDR2: MGHRA, YSYEKL. There are 18 residues in the CDR3.

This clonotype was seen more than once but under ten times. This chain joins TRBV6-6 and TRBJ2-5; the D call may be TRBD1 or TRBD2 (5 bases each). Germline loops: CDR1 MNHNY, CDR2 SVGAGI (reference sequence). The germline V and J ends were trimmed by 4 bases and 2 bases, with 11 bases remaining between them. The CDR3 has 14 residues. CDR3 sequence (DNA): TGTGCCAGCAGTTCGGTGGGGGTTCAAGAGACCCAGTACTTC. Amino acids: CASSSVGVQETQYF.

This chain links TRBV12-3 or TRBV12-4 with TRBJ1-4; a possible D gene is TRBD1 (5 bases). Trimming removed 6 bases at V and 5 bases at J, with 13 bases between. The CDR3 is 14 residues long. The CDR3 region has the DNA TGTGCCAGCAGGACCGACAGAGAAAATGAAAAACTGTTTTTT. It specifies CASRTDRENEKLFF.